A single sample gave rise to the 14 T cell receptor beta chains below, sequenced in a study of somatic mutations in cytotoxic T cells in rheumatoid arthritis. The assay was immunoSEQ multiplex PCR, and TCRdb's table has in-frame clones only and misses some. The profile shows about 19,000 clones, approximately 80% of them singletons. Source material: CD8+ T cells sorted from blood. The receptors were sampled from an adult with rheumatoid arthritis.

The J gene is TRBJ2-7, the V gene TRBV28; either TRBD1 or TRBD2 may supply D (5 bases each). V lost 6 bases and J 0 bases, leaving 18 bases between the germline ends. Germline assignment: CDR1 MDHEN and CDR2 SYDVKM. The CDR3 runs to 16 residues. The CDR3 loop reads CASSPPQGEGSYEQYF. CDR3 DNA sequence: TGTGCCAGCAGCCCACCGCAGGGAGAGGGCTCCTACGAGCAGTACTTC.

The chain employs TRBV2 and TRBJ1-1; D gene unclear. From germline, CDR1 is SNHLY and CDR2 FYNNEI. CDR3 length: 10 amino acids. Deletions cut 8 bases from V and 8 bases from J, with 9 bases between. CDR3 DNA sequence: TGTGCCAGCGGCGGGGTCGAAGCTTTCTTT. Encoded protein: CASGGVEAFF.

This clone was seen once. The chain recombines TRBV2 with TRBJ1-4, with D possibly matching TRBD1 (5 bases). V lost 4 bases, J lost 13 bases, and 7 bases lay in between. Per the germline V gene, CDR1 is SNHLY and CDR2 is FYNNEI. CDR3 size: 10 residues. CDR3 sequence reads: CASSAGSLFF. The CDR3 nucleotides are TGTGCCAGCAGTGCAGGGTCACTGTTTTTT.

The chain joins TRBV7-9 to TRBJ2-1, with a weak D call TRBD2 (5 bases). The ends were cut back, 4 bases at V and 9 bases at J, with 7 bases in the middle. Germline V CDR1 and CDR2: SEHNR, FQNEAQ (reference sequence). The CDR3 is made up of 11 amino acids. The CDR3 sequence: CASSSGSEQFF. For the CDR3, the DNA is TGTGCCAGCAGCTCGGGGAGTGAGCAGTTCTTC.

This clone has a handful of counts. The chain couples TRBV7-9 to TRBJ1-5; the match to TRBD1 covers 10 bases. This CDR3 spans 14 amino acids. The germline CDR1 and CDR2 sequences are SEHNR and FQNEAQ (reference sequence). V shed 6 bases, J shed 4 bases, and the junction held 3 bases outside the gene matches. CDR3 sequence (DNA): TGTGCCAGCAGTCCGGGACAGGGGAATCAGCCCCAGCATTTT. It encodes CASSPGQGNQPQHF.

The rearrangement links TRBV25-1 to TRBJ1-2; 7 positions agree with TRBD1. The CDR3 totals 12 residues. V lost 6 bases to trimming and J lost 7 bases; unmatched junction nucleotides: 5. Germline V CDR1 and CDR2: MGHDK, SYGVNS. Here the CDR3 reads CASSTTGVGYTF. The CDR3 DNA reads as TGTGCCAGCAGCACCACAGGGGTTGGCTACACCTTC.

The chain carries TRBV7-9 and TRBJ2-1; the match to TRBD2 covers 8 bases. CDR3 length: 15 amino acids. V was clipped by 5 bases and J by 8 bases; unmatched bases: 11. Germline assignment: CDR1 SEHNR and CDR2 FQNEAQ (reference sequence). In nucleotides, the CDR3 is TGTGCCAGCAGCCCGCGGAATAGCGGGACATATGAGCAGTTCTTC. This sequence encodes CASSPRNSGTYEQFF.

The CDR3 bases are TGTGCCAGCAGCTGGGAATCGGACGGGCTAGCCAAAAACATTCAGTACTTC. As protein: CASSWESDGLAKNIQYF. This chain joins TRBV13 and TRBJ2-4; D unresolved. The germline V gene has CDR1 PRHDT and CDR2 FYEKMQ (reference sequence). V lost 4 bases, J lost 0 bases, and 16 bases lay in between. The CDR3 runs to 17 residues.

The rearrangement links TRBV7-8 to TRBJ2-7; unclear D gene. Trimming pared 5 bases from V and 6 bases from J, leaving 14 bases between. The CDR3 is 13 amino acids. From germline, CDR1 is SGHVS and CDR2 FQNEAQ. DNA for the CDR3: TGTGCCAGCAGCCTCGCTGGGTTAGGCGAGCAGTACTTC. It yields the protein CASSLAGLGEQYF.

The chain carries TRBV28 and TRBJ2-5, with D tentatively TRBD1 or TRBD2 (6 bases each). The germline V and J ends were trimmed by 3 bases and 8 bases, with 28 bases remaining between them. Per germline, CDR1 MDHEN and CDR2 SYDVKM. This CDR3 comprises 18 residues. CDR3 residues: CASSFIGSSWGALDTQYF. The CDR3 DNA reads as TGTGCCAGCAGTTTCATAGGATCCTCATGGGGGGCCCTTGATACCCAGTACTTC.

The CDR3 sequence is CASSGRKGALTHGVSLTDTQYF. In nucleotides, the CDR3 is TGCGCCAGCAGTGGGCGAAAAGGGGCCCTCACCCATGGGGTGTCCCTCACAGATACGCAGTATTTT. The rearrangement links TRBV10-1 to TRBJ2-3, with D possibly matching TRBD1 (5 bases). Germline CDR1 is WNHNN and CDR2 is SYGVQD (reference sequence). The CDR3 spans 22 residues. Trimming cost V 4 bases and J 2 bases, with 34 bases left between them.

This chain links TRBV7-9 with TRBJ1-1; D is undetermined. The germline V gene has CDR1 SEHNR and CDR2 FQNEAQ (reference sequence). V lost 5 bases to trimming and J lost 7 bases, with 11 bases between them. This CDR3 contains 12 residues. The chain's CDR3 is CASSPPAVEAFF. The CDR3 DNA reads as TGTGCCAGCAGCCCACCCGCGGTTGAAGCTTTCTTT.

This rearrangement joins TRBV9 to TRBJ2-1, with 7 bases matching TRBD2. After removal of 0 bases from V and 5 bases from J, the junction contained 5 bases not matched to a gene. The CDR3 is made up of 15 amino acids. Per germline, CDR1 SGDLS and CDR2 YYNGEE. CDR3 amino acids: CASSVGGSRDNEQFF. CDR3 nucleotides: TGTGCCAGCAGCGTAGGCGGGAGTCGGGACAATGAGCAGTTCTTC. Drawing the rest from reference TRBV9 and TRBJ2-1, the complete variable domain is DSGVTQTPKHLITATGQRVTLRCSPRSGDLSVYWYQQSLDQGLQFLIQYYNGEERAKGNILERFSAQQFPDLHSELNLSSLELGDSALYFCASSVGGSRDNEQFFGPGTRLTVL.

V and J are TRBV27 and TRBJ1-1; 11 bases map to TRBD1. The germline CDR1 and CDR2 sequences are MNHEY and SMNVEV (reference sequence). V dropped 2 bases and J dropped 4; count of bases not matched to a gene: 0. This CDR3 is built from 14 residues. CDR3 DNA: TGTGCCAGCAGTTTAGGGACAGGGGGCACTGAAGCTTTCTTT. Translation gives CASSLGTGGTEAFF.